This TCR beta chain was identified during a study of T cell changes during pregnancy in multiple sclerosis. Germline V gives CDR1 LNHDA, CDR2 SQIVND (reference sequence). The trim removed 3 bases at V and 7 bases at J, leaving 8 bases unmatched. The CDR3 covers 15 residues. Generated by immunoSEQ multiplex PCR, the TCRdb table keeps only in-frame clones and is missing some. The sample holds roughly 100,000 clones, about 90% seen once. This clonotype was obtained from a female donor with multiple sclerosis, enrolled in a pregnancy study. This specimen was peripheral blood, taken after pregnancy. The V call is TRBV19, the J call TRBJ1-5; TRBD1 agrees at 8 bases. The CDR3 reads CASSMGRGLLQPQHF. The CDR3 nucleotides are TGTGCCAGTAGTATGGGCAGGGGGCTGTTGCAGCCCCAGCATTTT.